The 31 T cell receptor beta chains listed next were all sequenced from one sample in a study of T cells in Graves' hyperthyroidism and ophthalmopathy. Amplification of TCR beta CDR3 regions used RNA as the template. HTBI primers were the set used in a first-round RT-PCR of the TCR CDR3. TCRdb recomputed calls from the multiplex PCR reads with MiXCR, one row per CDR3 protein. The data contain 500,000 to 550,000 distinct CDR3 sequences, around 20% of them singletons. The sample comprised blood. These receptors were obtained from a man between 35 and 55 years old with Graves' ophthalmopathy.

In its sample, this clonotype was seen a few times. V usage is TRBV11-2 and J usage is TRBJ2-5; TRBD2 agrees at 11 bases. Germline V gene sequence: CDR1 SGHAT, CDR2 FQNNGV. Trimming at V came to 2 bases and at J to 1 base, leaving 9 bases not matched to a gene. The CDR3 spans 18 residues. This CDR3 reads CASSLRLAGGLVQETQYF. CDR3 sequence (DNA): TGTGCCAGCAGCTTAAGATTAGCGGGGGGGCTAGTCCAAGAGACCCAGTACTTC.

The genes are TRBV4-2 and TRBJ2-7, with 7 bases identical to TRBD2. V was pared by 3 bases and J by 2 bases, with 10 bases of the junction left unmatched. The CDR3 is made up of 16 amino acids. Germline CDR1 LGHNA, CDR2 YNFKEQ. This CDR3 is CASSHVPSGDAYEQYF. The CDR3 DNA follows: TGTGCCAGCAGCCACGTCCCTAGCGGAGATGCCTACGAGCAGTACTTC.

The chain links TRBV20-1 to TRBJ2-7; TRBD2 matches at 9 bases. J gave up 5 bases and V 3 bases, and 8 bases lay outside the gene matches. The CDR3 contains 14 residues. CDR1 and CDR2 (germline): DFQATT, SNEGSKA (reference sequence). CDR3 residues: CSASGERGVHEQYF. CDR3 DNA: TGCAGTGCTAGTGGGGAGCGGGGGGTCCACGAGCAGTACTTC.

This clonotype has just a few counts. The V gene is TRBV7-9, the J gene TRBJ1-2, with TRBD1 as a possible D gene (5 bases). The CDR3 contains 14 residues. V lost 7 bases and J lost 8, with 20 bases in between. CDR1 and CDR2 from the germline V gene are SEHNR and FQNEAQ (reference sequence). The CDR3 protein is CASTRRGRVDGYTF. The CDR3 coding sequence is TGTGCCAGCACCCGCCGGGGCAGGGTGGACGGCTACACCTTC.

This chain connects TRBV10-1 to TRBJ2-3, with 8 bases identical to TRBD2. The ends lost 3 bases at V and 3 bases at J; junction bases unmatched: 2. CDR1 and CDR2 from the germline V gene are WNHNN and SYGVQD (reference sequence). This CDR3 region has 14 residues. In nucleotides, the CDR3 is TGCGCCAGCAGTGACGGGACTAGTACAGATACGCAGTATTTT. Protein sequence: CASSDGTSTDTQYF.

The table lists this clonotype with many counts. This chain uses TRBV7-9 with TRBJ2-1; D may correspond to TRBD1 or TRBD2 (5 bases each). Germline V lookup: CDR1 SEHNR, CDR2 FQNEAQ (reference sequence). The CDR3 is 15 amino acids. Trimming took 1 base from V and 5 from J, leaving 12 bases between them. The CDR3 nucleotides are TGTGCCAGCAGCTTAGTGGGGGAGATGAACAATGAGCAGTTCTTC. This gives the protein CASSLVGEMNNEQFF.

V gene TRBV28 combines with J gene TRBJ1-2, with D tentatively TRBD1 (5 bases). Germline-derived CDR1 and CDR2 are MDHEN and SYDVKM. Between the trimmed V and J ends, which lost 5 bases and 2 bases, there was a span of 12 bases. The CDR3 spans 14 residues. CDR3 region: CASSGGFRNYGYTF. The CDR3 nucleotides read TGTGCCAGCAGTGGGGGATTCAGGAACTATGGCTACACCTTC.

V is TRBV20-1 and J is TRBJ2-7, with 12 bases identical to TRBD1. Per germline, CDR1 DFQATT and CDR2 SNEGSKA (reference sequence). The CDR3 totals 11 residues. This CDR3 is CSGTGGNEQYF. CDR3 DNA sequence: TGCAGCGGGACAGGGGGCAACGAGCAGTACTTC.

The table lists this clonotype with a few counts. This chain uses TRBV11-2 with TRBJ2-2; 7 bases line up with TRBD1. The V segment lost 9 bases and the J segment 2 bases; nucleotides outside the gene matches: 15. This CDR3 has 17 amino acids. CDR1 is SGHAT and CDR2 is FQNNGV in the germline V gene. Here the CDR3 reads CASIFSPGQRNTGELFF. The CDR3 DNA reads as TGTGCCAGTATCTTTAGCCCGGGACAGAGAAACACCGGGGAGCTGTTTTTT.

This clonotype was recorded many times. This chain uses TRBV6-1 with TRBJ1-5; a weak D match, TRBD1 (5 bases). The V and J ends lost 7 bases and 3 bases respectively, with 16 bases between them. This CDR3 region has 15 residues. CDR1 and CDR2 from the germline V gene are MNHNS and SASEGT. The CDR3 coding sequence is TGTGCCAGCAAGGTTAGCGGGGGAATCAATCAGCCCCAGCATTTT. Encoded protein: CASKVSGGINQPQHF.

V and J are TRBV12-5 and TRBJ2-1, with 9 bases matching TRBD2. CDR1 is LGHNT and CDR2 is FRNRAP in the germline V gene. CDR3 length: 16 residues. J lost 7 bases, V lost 2 bases, and 9 bases had no gene match. CDR3 coding DNA: TGTGCTAGTGGTTTGTCCGGCCTAGCGGGGAAGAATGAGCAGTTCTTC. Translation: CASGLSGLAGKNEQFF.

This clonotype showed up just a few times. The chain carries TRBV12-3 or TRBV12-4 and TRBJ1-2; 8 bases match TRBD1. The junction had 9 bases not matched to a gene; V was cut back by 2 bases and J by 7 bases. The CDR3 has 15 amino acids. The CDR3 DNA sequence: TGTGCCAGCAGTTTATTGGTGGACAGGGCCCCTGGCTACACCTTC. This translates into CASSLLVDRAPGYTF.

This clonotype showed up many times. This chain joins TRBV9 and TRBJ2-7; possibly TRBD1 for D (5 bases). This CDR3 region has 13 residues. Between the trimmed V and J ends, which lost 7 bases and 0 bases, there was a span of 11 bases. From germline, CDR1 is SGDLS and CDR2 YYNGEE. The CDR3 is CASGRAPSYEQYF. CDR3 bases: TGTGCCAGCGGCAGGGCACCCTCCTACGAGCAGTACTTC.

This clonotype was seen at least ten times. This sequence joins TRBV11-2 and TRBJ2-5, with no clear D. V lost 3 bases and J lost 1, with 6 bases in between. This CDR3 is 13 amino acids long. Germline-derived CDR1 and CDR2 are SGHAT and FQNNGV. The CDR3 reads CASSFGSQETQYF. The CDR3 region has the DNA TGTGCCAGCAGCTTTGGCAGCCAAGAGACCCAGTACTTC.

Worth noting for this clonotype: This could be a read error, since a much larger clone is one nucleotide away. The rearrangement links TRBV3-1 to TRBJ2-7; TRBD1 matches at 10 bases. The CDR3 extends over 15 amino acids. Germline-derived CDR1 and CDR2 are LGHDT and YNNKEL (reference sequence). CDR3 DNA: TGTGCCAGCAGCTACTCCGGGACAGGGGACTACAAGCAGTACTTC. Translating gives CASSYSGTGDYKQYF.

The rearrangement joins TRBV7-2 to TRBJ2-7; D is possibly TRBD1 (6 bases). CDR3 length: 14 residues. V dropped 1 base and J dropped 6 bases, with 13 bases sitting between them. Germline-derived CDR1 and CDR2 are SGHTA and FQGNSA. This CDR3 reads CASSLDREAPEQYF. As DNA, the CDR3 is TGTGCCAGCAGCTTAGACAGGGAAGCTCCCGAGCAGTACTTC.

This clonotype was seen at least ten times. This chain uses TRBV7-9 with TRBJ2-7; 8 bases map to TRBD1. The germline CDR1 and CDR2 sequences are SEHNR and FQNEAQ (reference sequence). Trimming took 6 bases from V and 0 from J; bases not matched to a gene: 4. The length of the CDR3 is 14 residues. The CDR3, as DNA: TGTGCCAGCAGTCGGACAGGGATCTCCTACGAGCAGTACTTC. Translated: CASSRTGISYEQYF.

The chain uses TRBV20-1 and TRBJ1-5; D is unresolved. V was shortened by 3 bases and J by 5 bases, with 11 bases between the two germline ends. The CDR3 runs 13 residues. Germline V gene data show CDR1 as DFQATT and CDR2 as SNEGSKA (reference sequence). This CDR3 reads CSASHGVHQPQHF. The CDR3 DNA reads TGCAGTGCTAGTCATGGAGTCCATCAGCCCCAGCATTTT.

Concerning this clonotype itself: One junction end does not reproduce the germline sequence, and a read error may be involved. The CDR3 sequence is CASSTQTDINEKPFF. DNA of the CDR3: TGTGCCAGCAGTACTCAGACAGATATTAATGAAAAACCGTTTTTT. The chain couples TRBV9 to TRBJ1-4; possible D gene TRBD1, 5 bases. CDR1 SGDLS and CDR2 YYNGEE come from the germline V gene. The CDR3 contains 15 residues.

This clonotype has ten or more counts. V usage is TRBV3-1 and J usage is TRBJ2-3; D could derive from TRBD1 or TRBD2 (5 bases each). Trimming shortened V by 8 bases and J by 4 bases, and 13 bases separated the two germline ends. The length of the CDR3 is 13 residues. Germline values: CDR1 LGHDT, CDR2 YNNKEL (reference sequence). CDR3 sequence reads: CASGRGSADTQYF. The CDR3 region has the DNA TGTGCCAGCGGAAGGGGTAGCGCAGATACGCAGTATTTT.

Many counts were recorded for this clonotype. The chain has TRBV18 and TRBJ1-1; D is unclear. V lost 3 bases, J lost 0 bases, and 11 bases lay in between. The germline gives CDR1 KGHSH, CDR2 LQKENI. CDR3 size: 15 residues. The CDR3 is CASSPNSLMNTEAFF. The CDR3 bases are TGTGCCAGCTCACCTAATAGTTTAATGAACACTGAAGCTTTCTTT. Full variable domain (outside the CDR3, taken from reference TRBV18 and TRBJ1-1): NAGVMQNPRHLVRRRGQEARLRCSPMKGHSHVYWYRQLPEEGLKFMVYLQKENIIDESGMPKERFSAEFPKEGPSILRIQQVVRGDSAAYFCASSPNSLMNTEAFFGQGTRLTVV.

This clonotype showed up just a few times. CDR3: CASSFMGSYNEQFF. The CDR3 coding sequence is TGTGCCAGCAGCTTCATGGGGTCCTACAATGAGCAGTTCTTC. This chain uses TRBV5-4 with TRBJ2-1; no firm D call. CDR3 size: 14 residues. Deletions cut 2 bases from V and 1 base from J, with 7 bases between. Germline V gene data show CDR1 as SGHNT and CDR2 as YYREEE (reference sequence). The variable domain in full, completed from reference TRBV5-4 and TRBJ2-1, reads ETGVTQSPTHLIKTRGQQVTLRCSSQSGHNTVSWYQQALGQGPQFIFQYYREEENGRGNFPPRFSGLQFPNYSSELNVNALELDDSALYLCASSFMGSYNEQFFGPGTRLTVL.

Concerning this clonotype: Germline is not matched at one junction end, which may reflect a read error. The genes are TRBV6-1 and TRBJ1-1, with D possibly matching TRBD1 (6 bases). The CDR3 loop spans 14 amino acids. Looked up from germline, CDR1 is MNHNS and CDR2 is SASEGT. The CDR3 sequence: CVSVTGLANTEAFF. CDR3 DNA sequence: TGTGTCAGCGTAACAGGGCTGGCGAACACTGAAGCTTTCTTT.

The V call is TRBV9, the J call TRBJ1-2; D is undetermined. Germline values: CDR1 SGDLS, CDR2 YYNGEE. V lost 3 bases and J lost 5, with 20 bases in between. The CDR3 loop spans 16 amino acids. CDR3 amino acids: CASSAHGGPAGYGYTF. Written as DNA, the CDR3 is TGTGCCAGCAGCGCCCATGGAGGTCCCGCGGGTTATGGCTACACCTTC.

Many counts were recorded for this clonotype. The gene calls are TRBV20-1 and TRBJ2-1; 7 bases agree with TRBD2. V was clipped by 0 bases and J by 6 bases; unmatched bases: 11. The germline V gene has CDR1 DFQATT and CDR2 SNEGSKA (reference sequence). The CDR3 runs to 16 residues. The DNA for the CDR3 is TGCAGTGCTAGAGACTCCTTAGCGGGTCGGGTCAATGAGCAGTTCTTC. Translating gives CSARDSLAGRVNEQFF.

This clonotype has only a few counts. V and J are TRBV20-1 and TRBJ2-1; 7 bases are shared with TRBD2. From germline, CDR1 is DFQATT and CDR2 SNEGSKA (reference sequence). Germline trimming cut 6 bases from V and 8 bases from J; bases unmatched to any gene: 13. The CDR3 is 14 residues long. In nucleotides, the CDR3 is TGCAGTGCGGGGGGGGGAGAATTTATCGATGAGCAGTTCTTC. Translated: CSAGGGEFIDEQFF.

Many counts were recorded for this clonotype. The J gene is TRBJ2-1, the V gene TRBV18; the D gene is possibly TRBD1 (6 bases). Trimming pared 3 bases from V and 9 bases from J, leaving 15 bases between. The CDR3 covers 14 residues. Looked up from germline, CDR1 is KGHSH and CDR2 is LQKENI. The CDR3 coding sequence is TGTGCCAGCTCACCCACCGCAGACAGGTCTGAGCAGTTCTTC. Encoded protein: CASSPTADRSEQFF.

The chain recombines TRBV28 with TRBJ1-2; 7 nucleotides align to TRBD1. CDR3 size: 12 residues. After removal of 6 bases from V and 8 bases from J, the junction contained 6 bases not matched to a gene. CDR1 MDHEN and CDR2 SYDVKM come from the germline V gene. The CDR3 spells CASSLNRGGYTF. CDR3 DNA: TGTGCCAGCAGCCTCAACAGGGGCGGCTACACCTTC.

V is TRBV6-1 and J is TRBJ2-4; 10 bases fit TRBD2. The CDR3 covers 16 residues. Germline V CDR1 and CDR2: MNHNS, SASEGT. V lost 9 bases and J lost 7; bases outside the gene matches: 15. CDR3 bases: TGTGCCAGTAGAAATCTAGCGGGAGAACATAAGAACATTCAGTACTTC. Protein: CASRNLAGEHKNIQYF.

The chain joins TRBV7-9 to TRBJ1-3; D might be TRBD1 (5 bases). V was trimmed by 5 bases and J by 15 bases, leaving 17 bases between them. This CDR3 spans 12 amino acids. The V gene's germline CDR1 is SEHNR and CDR2 FQNEAQ (reference sequence). CDR3 bases: TGTGCCAGCAGCGGGGGGTCGCCCGGGAAATATTTT. As protein: CASSGGSPGKYF.

This clonotype was counted only a few times. V and J are TRBV5-1 and TRBJ2-1, with 9 bases aligning to TRBD1. Unmatched junction bases numbered 10, after V lost 0 bases and J lost 9 bases. The germline V gene has CDR1 SGHRS and CDR2 YFSETQ. This CDR3 is 16 amino acids long. The CDR3 protein is CASSLGWTGVGSEQFF. The CDR3 DNA is TGCGCCAGCAGCTTGGGTTGGACAGGGGTGGGCAGTGAGCAGTTCTTC.